This entry lists 17 T cell receptor beta chains sequenced from one sample in a study of CXCR3-negative and CXCR3-positive naive CD8 T cells. Findings and limits, study-wide: CXCR3-positive naive cells carried more hydrophobic TRB CDR3s than CXCR3-negative ones.

The study made its TRB cDNA libraries by 5' RACE, adding UMI labels. TCRdb re-called the 5' RACE reads; one entry per CDR3 protein, DNA not given. The sample table sets out 100,000 to 150,000 distinct CDR3 sequences. For these receptors, no antigen is known. Sequencing was done on a sample of naive CXCR3+ CD8+ T cells from blood. Subset defined: CD45RO-CCR7+CD27+CD95- naive CD8+ T cells expressing CXCR3 (TNR3+). The receptor source for this set is a human donor in good health. Some clones in this sample may be carry-over from other donors' samples.

This chain joins TRBV14 and TRBJ2-2; TCRdb's D call, TRBD1, is unchecked because there is no DNA. The CDR3 is 18 amino acids. Germline CDR1 is SGHDN and CDR2 is FVKESK. CDR3 amino acids: CASSQHLAGTGLQGELFF. Full variable domain (missing parts from reference TRBV14 and TRBJ2-2): EAGVTQFPSHSVIEKGQTVTLRCDPISGHDNLYWYRRVMGKEIKFLLHFVKESKQDESGMPNNRFLAERTGGTYSTLKVQPAELEDSGVYFCASSQHLAGTGLQGELFFGEGSRLTVL.

The chain uses TRBV4-3 and TRBJ2-3. CDR1 and CDR2 from the germline V gene are LGHNA and YSLEER. The CDR3 has 15 residues. CDR3 loop: CASSPHSQEGDTQYF.

The rearrangement joins TRBV12-3 or TRBV12-4 to TRBJ2-7; no DNA is available, so the TRBD2 call from TCRdb remains unchecked. The CDR3 contains 14 residues. This CDR3 is CASSPWTSSYEQYF.

The chain couples TRBV29-1 to TRBJ1-4; absent DNA, TCRdb's TRBD1 call cannot be checked. This CDR3 has 14 amino acids. The germline V gene encodes CDR1 SQVTM and CDR2 ANQGSEA. The chain's CDR3 is CSVRDSSTNEKLFF.

The gene calls are TRBV5-1 and TRBJ2-3; TCRdb's D call, TRBD1, is unchecked because there is no DNA. The germline gives CDR1 SGHRS, CDR2 YFSETQ. The CDR3 runs to 13 residues. The CDR3: CASEEYPPDTQYF.

J is TRBJ2-5 and V is TRBV18. Germline V gives CDR1 KGHSH, CDR2 LQKENI. The CDR3 consists of 12 residues. The CDR3 reads CASSPPEQTQYF.

V gene TRBV20-1 combines with J gene TRBJ2-3; TCRdb's assignment of TRBD2 cannot be checked, as there is no DNA. The CDR3 spans 14 residues. Germline V CDR1 and CDR2: DFQATT, SNEGSKA (reference sequence). The CDR3 protein is CSATTSGVWNTQYF.

The chain joins TRBV15 to TRBJ2-1; TCRdb names TRBD2, which stays unverified in the absence of DNA. Germline CDR1 reads LNHNV; CDR2 reads YYDKDF (reference sequence). This CDR3 region has 16 residues. Here the CDR3 reads CATSRPDSMGSNEQFF.

V gene TRBV29-1 combines with J gene TRBJ2-1. The germline V gene has CDR1 SQVTM and CDR2 ANQGSEA. The CDR3 is 14 amino acids. The CDR3 loop is CSVEGHRSYNEQFF.

V gene TRBV4-1 combines with J gene TRBJ1-2; TCRdb indicates TRBD1, and absent DNA this call remains unverified. CDR1 is MGHRA, CDR2 YSYEKL, per germline. The CDR3 length is 14 residues. The CDR3 loop is CASSQVGQIYGYTF.

The V and J genes are TRBV12-3 or TRBV12-4 and TRBJ1-2; TCRdb's D call of TRBD1 is untestable without DNA. The CDR3 covers 13 residues. The CDR3 spells CASTPGQGYGYTF.

The V and J genes are TRBV30 and TRBJ2-3; TCRdb indicates TRBD1, and absent DNA this call remains unverified. CDR3 length: 15 residues. Germline V lookup: CDR1 GTSNPN, CDR2 SVGIG (reference sequence). CDR3 in amino acids: CAWSVGTVSTDTQYF.

The V call is TRBV7-8, the J call TRBJ2-2; TCRdb indicates TRBD2, and absent DNA this call remains unverified. From germline, CDR1 is SGHVS and CDR2 FQNEAQ. CDR3 length: 16 amino acids. The CDR3 loop is CASSLAQDYYTGELFF.

This chain links TRBV5-6 with TRBJ2-3; TCRdb reports TRBD1, a call that lacks DNA to check it against. The CDR3 has 14 residues. The germline V gene has CDR1 SGHDT and CDR2 YYEEEE. The CDR3 sequence is CASSPGQATDTQYF.

The gene calls are TRBV29-1 and TRBJ2-7; as DNA is missing, the TRBD1 call by TCRdb cannot be tested. The CDR3 contains 15 residues. Germline CDR1 is SQVTM and CDR2 is ANQGSEA. The CDR3: CSVSAGQGTIYEQYF.

The rearrangement links TRBV25-1 to TRBJ2-3. Germline V lookup: CDR1 MGHDK, CDR2 SYGVNS. The CDR3 length is 16 residues. The chain's CDR3 is CASSEYGYPITDTQYF. Full variable domain (rest looked up from reference TRBV25-1 and TRBJ2-3): EADIYQTPRYLVIGTGKKITLECSQTMGHDKMYWYQQDPGMELHLIHYSYGVNSTEKGDLSSESTVSRIRTEHFPLTLESARPSHTSQYLCASSEYGYPITDTQYFGPGTRLTVL.

The CDR3 loop is CASSLGYEAFF. The V and J genes are TRBV5-1 and TRBJ1-1. Germline CDR1 reads SGHRS; CDR2 reads YFSETQ. The CDR3 covers 11 residues.